This TCR beta chain was identified during a study of shared clonotypes between healthy human individuals. In the naive CD8 group, cells lacked CD45RO and were positively selected for CCR7, so terminally differentiated effector memory CD45RA+ cells were left out. Measured with immunoSEQ multiplex PCR; TCRdb has only the in-frame clones, and not every one. The repertoire holds over 2 million clones, with roughly 94% as singletons. The germline CDR1 and CDR2 sequences are SEHNR and FQNEAQ (reference sequence). The CDR3 totals 16 residues. V dropped 5 bases and J dropped 7; count of bases not matched to a gene: 13.

The material sequenced was naive CD8+ T cells sorted from blood. This receptor was obtained from a man aged 18 to 29 in good health. The genes are TRBV7-9 and TRBJ2-1; 8 nucleotides line up with TRBD2. The CDR3, as DNA: TGTGCCAGCAGCCCCAATAGGGGCGGGAGGTTGAATGAGCAGTTCTTC. Amino acid sequence: CASSPNRGGRLNEQFF.